A selection of T cell receptor beta chains follows, all from one sample in a study of T-cell memory formation after mild COVID-19. Each CDR3 protein gets one entry after TCRdb re-called the 5' RACE reads with MiXCR. The table includes 400,000 or so distinct CDR3 sequences, 20% detected once. Sequencing was done on a sample of PBMCs or a T cell subset sorted from them (not recorded which). Receptors were obtained from an adult woman who had mild COVID-19 (a few samples of this study predate the infection). Cell type and time point are not known. Both conserved end residues are part of each CDR3. The order of the fields is J gene, clone size, D gene, V gene, CDR3 protein, CDR3 DNA. D genes are given only for firm matches. A row's size may be missing; if present it is once, few, many or a size class.

TRBJ2-5	NA	TRBD1	TRBV13	CASSPEDRGKETQYF	TGTGCCAGCAGCCCGGAGGACAGGGGAAAAGAGACCCAGTACTTC
TRBJ2-3	NA	NA	TRBV10-3	CAISGDTTRGDTQYF	TGTGCCATCAGTGGGGACACCACCCGAGGAGATACGCAGTATTTT
TRBJ2-2	NA	NA	TRBV24-1	CATSDSPPANTGELFF	TGTGCCACCAGTGATTCCCCCCCCGCGAACACCGGGGAGCTGTTTTTT
TRBJ2-7	few	NA	TRBV15	CATSRDVGEQYF	TGTGCCACCAGCAGAGATGTCGGCGAGCAGTACTTC
TRBJ2-6	NA	NA	TRBV24-1	CATSDPKGSGANVLTF	TGTGCCACCAGTGATCCGAAGGGCTCTGGGGCCAACGTCCTGACTTTC
TRBJ2-5	NA	NA	TRBV7-9	CASSFWAGRETQYF	TGTGCCAGCAGCTTCTGGGCAGGGAGAGAGACCCAGTACTTC
TRBJ2-5	NA	NA	TRBV3-1	CASSQVGDTGLDETQYF	TGTGCCAGCAGCCAAGTTGGGGATACCGGGCTAGACGAGACCCAGTACTTC
TRBJ2-7	few	NA	TRBV5-6	CASSFLAGAYEQYF	TGTGCCAGCAGCTTTTTGGCAGGGGCGTACGAGCAGTACTTC
TRBJ2-1	few	TRBD1	TRBV7-9	CASSTRTGVGNEQFF	TGTGCCAGCAGCACCCGGACAGGGGTGGGCAATGAGCAGTTCTTC
TRBJ1-1	many	NA	TRBV4-3	CASSQGQRGVPEAFF	TGCGCCAGCAGCCAGGGGCAAAGGGGGGTCCCTGAAGCTTTCTTT
TRBJ1-1	NA	NA	TRBV4-3	CASSQPQQGTEAFF	TGCGCCAGCAGCCAACCACAGCAGGGCACTGAAGCTTTCTTT
TRBJ1-1	NA	NA	TRBV20-1	CSASGPGTTEAFF	TGCAGTGCTAGCGGGCCGGGGACCACTGAAGCTTTCTTT
TRBJ2-7	NA	NA	TRBV27	CASSPREGSEQYF	TGTGCCAGCAGTCCCCGGGAAGGCTCCGAGCAGTACTTC
TRBJ2-1	NA	NA	TRBV11-2	CASSSTGHLRVWEQFF	TGTGCCAGCAGCTCAACGGGACACCTGAGAGTCTGGGAGCAGTTCTTC
TRBJ1-1	many	NA	TRBV5-1	CASSLKGTPPEAFF	TGCGCCAGCAGCTTGAAAGGGACACCCCCTGAAGCTTTCTTT
TRBJ2-7	few	NA	TRBV2	CASSEEWYEQYF	TGTGCCAGCAGTGAAGAGTGGTACGAGCAGTACTTC
TRBJ2-2	few	TRBD2	TRBV27	CASSFKAAGGTGELFF	TGTGCCAGCAGTTTTAAGGCAGCGGGAGGAACCGGGGAGCTGTTTTTT
TRBJ2-2	few	NA	TRBV5-1	CASQGSAGELFF	TGCGCCAGCCAGGGGTCAGCCGGGGAGCTGTTTTTT
TRBJ2-5	few	TRBD2	TRBV20-1	CSARSGRVTETQYF	TGCAGTGCTAGGAGCGGGAGGGTCACAGAGACCCAGTACTTC
TRBJ2-3	few	TRBD2	TRBV24-1	CATSDLTSGSLNTQYF	TGTGCCACCAGTGATTTAACTAGCGGGAGTTTGAATACGCAGTATTTT
TRBJ1-2	NA	NA	TRBV7-2	CASSLGGGAGGYTF	TGTGCCAGCAGCCTCGGAGGGGGGGCTGGAGGCTACACCTTC
TRBJ1-4	many	TRBD1	TRBV12-3/TRBV12-4	CASRSGQAAREKLFF	TGTGCCAGCAGATCTGGACAGGCAGCAAGGGAAAAACTGTTTTTT
TRBJ2-2	NA	NA	TRBV12-3/TRBV12-4	CASRPPGAPAGELFF	TGTGCCAGCAGACCACCAGGGGCCCCCGCCGGGGAGCTGTTTTTT
TRBJ2-7	NA	TRBD1	TRBV12-3/TRBV12-4	CASRVGDSPYEQYF	TGTGCCAGCAGGGTGGGGGACAGCCCCTACGAGCAGTACTTC
TRBJ1-2	NA	TRBD1	TRBV6-1	CASSKGALLGSGGYTF	TGTGCCAGCAGCAAGGGGGCCCTGTTGGGGTCTGGGGGCTACACCTTC
TRBJ2-5	few	TRBD2	TRBV5-6	CASSSVVELAGVRETQYF	TGTGCCAGCAGCTCCGTGGTGGAACTAGCGGGAGTTAGGGAGACCCAGTACTTC
TRBJ2-3	few	TRBD2	TRBV11-1	CASSPGGILYTDTQYF	TGTGCCAGCAGCCCGGGAGGGATCTTATATACAGATACGCAGTATTTT
TRBJ1-5	few	TRBD1	TRBV20-1	CSASYRGRLGNQPQHF	TGCAGTGCTAGTTACAGGGGGCGCTTAGGCAATCAGCCCCAGCATTTT
TRBJ2-7	NA	NA	TRBV4-1	CASSQPDSNYEQYF	TGCGCCAGCAGCCAACCGGACAGCAACTACGAGCAGTACTTC
TRBJ1-4	few	NA	TRBV4-1	CASSQTTGGPVEKLFF	TGCGCCAGCAGCCAGACGACAGGAGGCCCGGTGGAAAAACTGTTTTTT
TRBJ2-2	few	NA	TRBV5-6	CASSLVDSNPGELFF	TGTGCCAGCAGCTTGGTGGACAGCAACCCCGGGGAGCTGTTTTTT
TRBJ2-1	NA	NA	TRBV7-8	CASSSAGQSGAEQFF	TGTGCCAGCAGCTCTGCGGGTCAGTCAGGCGCTGAGCAGTTCTTC
TRBJ2-1	few	TRBD1	TRBV27	CASLSGGLDNEQFF	TGTGCCAGCCTATCAGGGGGCTTGGACAATGAGCAGTTCTTC
TRBJ2-1	few	TRBD1	TRBV7-9	CASSPGQGGRRDEQFF	TGTGCCAGCAGCCCGGGACAGGGAGGCAGGAGAGATGAGCAGTTCTTC
TRBJ2-1	few	TRBD2	TRBV18	CASSPPRTSGYNEQFF	TGTGCCAGCTCACCACCGCGGACTAGCGGCTACAATGAGCAGTTCTTC
TRBJ2-1	NA	NA	TRBV7-8	CASSLETGEVNEQFF	TGTGCCAGCAGCTTAGAGACGGGGGAGGTAAATGAGCAGTTCTTC
TRBJ1-2	few	NA	TRBV24-1	CATSDPDGVYGYTF	TGTGCCACCAGTGACCCGGACGGAGTCTATGGCTACACCTTC
TRBJ1-1	few	NA	TRBV5-6	CASSWEGFDTEAFF	TGTGCCAGCAGTTGGGAGGGGTTCGACACTGAAGCTTTCTTT
TRBJ2-1	NA	TRBD1	TRBV30	CAWSPGQGMGNEQFF	TGTGCCTGGAGCCCCGGACAGGGAATGGGGAATGAGCAGTTCTTC
TRBJ1-4	few	NA	TRBV25-1	CASSEGGNDEKLFF	TGTGCCAGCAGTGAAGGGGGTAATGATGAAAAACTGTTTTTT
TRBJ2-1	few	TRBD2	TRBV7-9	CASSLAGGPGNNEQFF	TGTGCCAGCAGCTTAGCGGGAGGGCCTGGGAACAATGAGCAGTTCTTC
TRBJ2-2	few	NA	TRBV7-9	CASSSVRATGELFF	TGTGCCAGCAGCTCCGTTCGGGCAACCGGGGAGCTGTTTTTT
TRBJ2-2	many	TRBD1	TRBV7-6	CASSQSRLQGAGELFF	TGTGCCAGCAGCCAAAGTCGCCTTCAGGGGGCCGGGGAGCTGTTTTTT
TRBJ2-3	NA	NA	TRBV5-1	CASSFYPRSTDTQYF	TGCGCCAGCAGCTTCTACCCTCGGAGCACAGATACGCAGTATTTT
TRBJ2-2	few	NA	TRBV20-1	CSARDSDRSTGELFF	TGCAGTGCTAGAGATTCCGACCGATCGACCGGGGAGCTGTTTTTT
TRBJ1-5	NA	NA	TRBV6-5	CASSYSFRDANQPQHF	TGTGCCAGCAGTTACTCGTTTCGGGACGCCAATCAGCCCCAGCATTTT
TRBJ2-5	many	NA	TRBV7-8	CASMWGAGFQETQYF	TGTGCCAGCATGTGGGGGGCTGGGTTTCAAGAGACCCAGTACTTC
TRBJ2-3	many	NA	TRBV11-2	CASSLDHGTDTQYF	TGTGCCAGCAGCTTAGATCATGGCACAGATACGCAGTATTTT
TRBJ2-3	NA	NA	TRBV20-1	CSAQEGPLDTQYF	TGCAGTGCCCAGGAGGGGCCCTTAGATACGCAGTATTTT
TRBJ1-5	few	NA	TRBV4-2	CASSQGSGNQPQHF	TGTGCCAGCAGCCAAGGTAGTGGCAATCAGCCCCAGCATTTT
TRBJ1-1	NA	NA	TRBV20-1	CSAREEGARGAFF	TGCAGTGCTAGAGAGGAGGGTGCAAGAGGAGCTTTCTTT